Listed below are T cell receptor beta chains from one sample, sequenced in a study of T-cell reconstitution after alpha-beta-depleted transplantation in children. MiXCR was run by TCRdb on the PCR reads, yielding one entry per CDR3 protein. The table lists roughly 590,000 distinct CDR3 sequences, around 16% of them singletons, with approximately 1% in the top ten. Sequences were derived from PBMCs from the stem cell graft donor, sampled from the stem cell graft. These receptors were collected from a human donor who donated a stem cell graft to a child with acute myeloid leukemia. Both conserved end residues are part of each CDR3. The D gene is left open where the match is weak. The size field is filled for only some rows; it gives once, few, many or a size class.

V	J	size	D	CDR3	DNA
TRBV20-1	TRBJ2-5	-	-	CSALLYRGQETQYF	TGCAGTGCCCTTCTCTATAGGGGACAAGAGACCCAGTACTTC
TRBV2	TRBJ2-5	few	TRBD1	CASTPGQDVRTQYF	TGTGCCAGTACCCCGGGACAGGACGTACGGACCCAGTACTTC
TRBV6-5	TRBJ1-1	many	-	CASSSPWTEAFF	TGTGCCAGCAGTTCCCCCTGGACTGAAGCTTTCTTT
TRBV27	TRBJ2-7	-	TRBD1	CASTLTGLDEQYF	TGTGCCAGCACCCTGACAGGGTTGGACGAGCAGTACTTC
TRBV7-8	TRBJ1-5	-	TRBD1	CASSLGDRAQPQHF	TGTGCCAGCAGCCTAGGGGACAGGGCTCAGCCCCAGCATTTT
TRBV27	TRBJ1-5	many	-	CASSLWGNSNQPQHF	TGTGCCAGCAGTTTATGGGGGAATAGCAATCAGCCCCAGCATTTT
TRBV20-1	TRBJ2-3	many	TRBD1	CSAVKWDSPNTDTQYF	TGCAGTGCTGTGAAATGGGACAGCCCGAACACAGATACGCAGTATTTT
TRBV20-1	TRBJ2-5	many	-	CSASLGAPGAQYF	TGCAGTGCTAGTCTGGGGGCCCCAGGGGCCCAGTACTTC
TRBV29-1	TRBJ2-7	many	TRBD1	CSVTGTGSYEQYF	TGCAGCGTCACCGGGACAGGGAGTTACGAGCAGTACTTC
TRBV20-1	TRBJ2-3	-	TRBD2	CSARRGAGVDTQYF	TGCAGTGCCCGGCGGGGAGCGGGGGTAGATACGCAGTATTTT
TRBV7-2	TRBJ2-3	-	TRBD2	CASSLDSGVIYTQYF	TGTGCCAGCAGCTTAGACAGCGGGGTAATCTATACGCAGTATTTT
TRBV5-5	TRBJ1-6	many	TRBD1	CASSPDRVDSPLHF	TGTGCCAGCAGCCCGGACAGGGTAGATTCACCCCTCCACTTT
TRBV12-3/TRBV12-4	TRBJ1-2	few	-	CATAKEGNYGYTF	TGTGCCACCGCGAAAGAGGGAAACTATGGCTACACCTTC
TRBV7-9	TRBJ1-1	many	-	CASSRHSGSEAFF	TGTGCCAGCAGCCGTCACTCGGGAAGTGAAGCTTTCTTT
TRBV25-1	TRBJ2-5	many	-	CASSDGWGRETQYF	TGTGCCAGCAGTGATGGGTGGGGGCGAGAGACCCAGTACTTC
TRBV29-1	TRBJ2-2	few	-	CSVEITGRNTGELFF	TGCAGCGTTGAAATCACAGGTCGGAACACCGGGGAGCTGTTTTTT
TRBV20-1	TRBJ2-2	few	TRBD2	CSARDLLAENTGELFF	TGCAGTGCTAGAGATCTACTAGCGGAAAACACCGGGGAGCTGTTTTTT
TRBV20-1	TRBJ2-3	few	-	CSAPPGPTTDTQYF	TGCAGTGCGCCGCCGGGACCAACCACAGATACGCAGTATTTT
TRBV12-3/TRBV12-4	TRBJ2-2	-	TRBD1	CASSLNPAGTGESGELFF	TGTGCCAGCAGTTTAAATCCCGCCGGGACAGGGGAGTCCGGGGAGCTGTTTTTT
TRBV29-1	TRBJ1-1	many	-	CSVENRDFQAFF	TGCAGCGTTGAAAATCGGGACTTTCAGGCTTTCTTT
TRBV9	TRBJ2-2	few	-	CASSVGPGTANTGELFF	TGTGCCAGCAGCGTAGGCCCAGGAACAGCGAACACCGGGGAGCTGTTTTTT
TRBV20-1	TRBJ2-1	many	TRBD2	CSASALAGGLYNEQFF	TGCAGTGCTAGCGCCCTAGCGGGGGGTCTCTACAATGAGCAGTTCTTC
TRBV12-3/TRBV12-4	TRBJ1-2	-	-	CASSSSLYYGYTF	TGTGCCAGCAGTTCATCCTTATACTATGGCTACACCTTC
TRBV7-2	TRBJ1-1	many	TRBD1	CASSQTGGLNQVAFF	TGTGCCAGCAGCCAGACAGGGGGGCTTAATCAGGTGGCTTTCTTT
TRBV20-1	TRBJ2-2	few	-	CSATTGGPGELFF	TGCAGTGCGACCACCGGCGGTCCGGGGGAGCTGTTTTTT
TRBV30	TRBJ2-7	-	TRBD2	CAWGGGASMEQYF	TGTGCCTGGGGCGGGGGGGCGTCTATGGAGCAGTACTTC
TRBV5-6	TRBJ2-7	many	-	CASSLDESEQYF	TGTGCCAGCAGCTTGGATGAATCCGAGCAGTACTTC
TRBV29-1	TRBJ2-2	few	TRBD2	CSVGGLAGKNTGELFF	TGCAGCGTTGGGGGGCTAGCGGGGAAGAACACCGGGGAGCTGTTTTTT
TRBV4-2	TRBJ2-7	-	-	CAMGPGSLCEQYF	TGTGCCATGGGCCCCGGGAGCCTCTGCGAGCAGTACTTC
TRBV5-6	TRBJ2-5	many	-	CASSLDGQETQYF	TGTGCCAGCAGCCTAGACGGCCAAGAGACCCAGTACTTC
TRBV20-1	TRBJ1-6	-	-	CCASARPARGSPLHF	TGCTGTGCTAGTGCTAGGCCCGCTCGGGGTTCACCCCTCCACTTT
TRBV5-1	TRBJ2-2	-	TRBD1	CASIPGQGPTGELFF	TGCGCCAGCATCCCGGGACAGGGACCAACCGGGGAGCTGTTTTTT
TRBV28	TRBJ2-6	-	-	CASTGGRKFSGANVLTF	TGTGCCAGCACTGGGGGCCGAAAATTCTCTGGGGCCAACGTCCTGACTTTC
TRBV20-1	TRBJ1-1	-	-	CSARGQGFSEAFF	TGCAGTGCTAGGGGCCAGGGATTCTCTGAAGCTTTCTTT
TRBV9	TRBJ2-1	-	-	CASSVGGGTNEQFF	TGTGCCAGCAGCGTAGGTGGGGGAACCAATGAGCAGTTCTTC
TRBV29-1	TRBJ1-2	-	-	CSVEGLDQSRYGYTF	TGCAGCGTTGAAGGGCTAGACCAAAGCCGCTATGGCTACACCTTC
TRBV7-2	TRBJ2-7	-	TRBD1	CASSLAGTGLDEQYF	TGTGCCAGCAGCTTAGCGGGGACAGGGCTCGACGAGCAGTACTTC
TRBV20-1	TRBJ2-1	many	-	CSARVIAGGSSYNEQFF	TGCAGTGCTAGAGTTATCGCAGGGGGGAGCTCTTACAATGAGCAGTTCTTC
TRBV7-2	TRBJ2-5	-	TRBD2	CASSPKRASGADETQYF	TGTGCCAGCAGCCCGAAACGGGCTAGCGGGGCGGATGAGACCCAGTACTTC
TRBV7-2	TRBJ1-6	few	TRBD1	CASSLEGQGWSPLHF	TGTGCCAGCAGCTTAGAGGGACAGGGCTGGTCACCCCTCCACTTT
TRBV29-1	TRBJ1-4	-	-	CSVEGSPPLRKLFF	TGCAGCGTTGAGGGTTCTCCCCCCCTGCGAAAACTGTTTTTT
TRBV20-1	TRBJ1-2	many	TRBD1	CSAKRTGGGYGYTF	TGCAGTGCCAAAAGGACAGGGGGCGGCTATGGCTACACCTTC
TRBV18	TRBJ1-1	-	TRBD1	CASSLPPTGGFTEAFF	TGTGCCAGCTCACTCCCGCCTACAGGGGGCTTCACTGAAGCTTTCTTT
TRBV7-2	TRBJ1-4	-	TRBD1	CASSPRQGLELFF	TGTGCCAGCAGTCCTCGACAGGGTCTGGAACTGTTTTTT
TRBV20-1	TRBJ1-1	many	-	CSARQSLNTEAFF	TGCAGTGCTAGACAGTCACTGAACACTGAAGCTTTCTTT
TRBV7-9	TRBJ2-3	many	-	CASSTFTDTQYF	TGTGCCAGCAGTACTTTCACAGATACGCAGTATTTT
TRBV10-1	TRBJ2-2	-	-	CASTFELNTGELFF	TGCGCCAGCACATTCGAGTTGAACACCGGGGAGCTGTTTTTT
TRBV11-2	TRBJ2-5	-	TRBD2	CASSPELAGGPLQETQYF	TGTGCCAGCAGCCCCGAACTAGCGGGGGGACCTCTCCAAGAGACCCAGTACTTC
TRBV7-9	TRBJ1-1	few	-	CAGSTNLGGHDEAFF	TGTGCCGGCTCTACCAATCTCGGGGGGCACGATGAAGCTTTCTTT
TRBV7-2	TRBJ2-1	few	TRBD2	CASSFRGGGIGFF	TGTGCCAGCAGCTTTAGGGGCGGGGGGATTGGGTTCTTC
TRBV28	TRBJ1-4	-	-	CASTERGVTNEKLFF	TGTGCCAGCACCGAACGAGGGGTGACTAATGAAAAACTGTTTTTT
TRBV29-1	TRBJ1-2	many	-	CSIFSSENYGYTF	TGCAGCATATTCAGTTCGGAAAACTATGGCTACACCTTC
TRBV6-5	TRBJ2-1	few	TRBD1	CASSRTGQGKFF	TGTGCCAGCAGTCGAACGGGACAGGGAAAGTTCTTC
TRBV20-1	TRBJ2-3	few	TRBD2	CSATAGGPNTQYF	TGCAGTGCTACGGCGGGGGGGCCAAATACGCAGTATTTT
TRBV13	TRBJ2-7	-	TRBD2	CASSLVGGGNPYEQYF	TGTGCCAGCAGCTTAGTCGGCGGGGGGAACCCCTACGAGCAGTACTTC